The 10 T cell receptor beta chains listed next were all sequenced from one sample in a study of PD-L1 blockade in urothelial cancer (dated by TCRdb to about 2017). Libraries were built with the immunoSEQ multiplex PCR assay. The clones in this table, taken by TCRdb from immuneACCESS, are in-frame only. Not every clone is retained; where verified, under half of the shortfall comes from an unresolved V gene, and the cause of the rest is unknown. This sample lists about 43,000 clones; around 90% were detected once. The ten largest make up about 14% of the sample. The material was PBMCs, obtained around atezolizumab (anti-PD-L1) treatment. Source of these receptors: a woman in her sixties or seventies with urothelial cancer.

The rearrangement joins TRBV6-1 to TRBJ2-2; D not resolved. CDR1 and CDR2 (germline): MNHNS, SASEGT. Trimming cost V 7 bases and J 0 bases, with 12 bases left between them. This CDR3 region has 15 residues. The CDR3, as DNA: TGTGCCAGCACTCAAGGAAGCGCGAACACCGGGGAGCTGTTTTTT. This codes for CASTQGSANTGELFF.

The chain joins TRBV28 to TRBJ1-6, with D possibly matching TRBD1 (5 bases). The ends were cut back, 2 bases at V and 10 bases at J, with 9 bases in the middle. CDR1 is MDHEN and CDR2 is SYDVKM in the germline V gene. The CDR3 spans 13 residues. CDR3 loop: CASSLAGRSPLHF. For the CDR3, the DNA is TGTGCCAGCAGTTTAGCAGGGCGGTCACCCCTCCACTTT. The full variable domain, with the rest looked up from reference TRBV28 and TRBJ1-6, is DVKVTQSSRYLVKRTGEKVFLECVQDMDHENMFWYRQDPGLGLRLIYFSYDVKMKEKGDIPEGYSVSREKKERFSLILESASTNQTSMYLCASSLAGRSPLHFGNGTRLTVT.

The J gene is TRBJ2-6, the V gene TRBV19; TRBD1 is a possible D gene (5 bases). Germline CDR1 and CDR2: LNHDA and SQIVND (reference sequence). CDR3 length equals 14 residues. The V gene lost 8 bases and the J gene lost 2 bases, with 10 bases spanning the gap. CDR3 DNA sequence: TGTGCCAGTCTCCCAGGGACTGGGGCCAACGTCCTGACTTTC. This encodes CASLPGTGANVLTF.

The genes are TRBV2 and TRBJ1-2; D gene ambiguous. Germline CDR1 and CDR2: SNHLY and FYNNEI. The CDR3 runs 13 residues. The V gene lost 3 bases and the J gene lost 8 bases, with 13 bases spanning the gap. In nucleotides, the CDR3 is TGTGCCAGCAGTGAGGAGGGATTGGAGGGCTACACCTTC. It translates to CASSEEGLEGYTF. Full variable domain (outside the CDR3, taken from reference TRBV2 and TRBJ1-2): EPEVTQTPSHQVTQMGQEVILRCVPISNHLYFYWYRQILGQKVEFLVSFYNNEISEKSEIFDDQFSVERPDGSNFTLKIRSTKLEDSAMYFCASSEEGLEGYTFGSGTRLTVV.

The CDR3: CASSLIAGLAKNIQYF. The CDR3 bases are TGTGCCAGCAGCTTGATCGCAGGGCTAGCCAAAAACATTCAGTACTTC. The chain carries TRBV5-6 and TRBJ2-4, with TRBD1 as a possible D gene (5 bases). Germline lookup yields CDR1 SGHDT and CDR2 YYEEEE. V was cut by 1 base and J by 0 bases, with 11 bases left in between. The CDR3 spans 16 residues.

This clone was seen a handful of times. This chain joins TRBV11-2 and TRBJ2-2, with D possibly matching TRBD1 (5 bases). CDR3 size: 17 residues. V was pared by 5 bases and J by 0 bases, with 16 bases between. Germline lookup yields CDR1 SGHAT and CDR2 FQNNGV. The CDR3 loop is CASSPLKGFPNTGELFF. The CDR3 region has the DNA TGTGCCAGCAGCCCGTTAAAGGGGTTCCCGAACACCGGGGAGCTGTTTTTT. The whole variable domain, remainder taken from reference TRBV11-2 and TRBJ2-2, is EAGVAQSPRYKIIEKRQSVAFWCNPISGHATLYWYQQILGQGPKLLIQFQNNGVVDDSQLPKDRFSAERLKGVDSTLKIQPAKLEDSAVYLCASSPLKGFPNTGELFFGEGSRLTVL.

The V and J genes are TRBV5-1 and TRBJ2-3; 8 bases align to TRBD1. CDR1 and CDR2 (germline): SGHRS, YFSETQ. The V gene end was trimmed by 4 bases and the J gene end by 5 bases; junction bases not matched to a gene: 6. CDR3 length: 14 amino acids. The CDR3: CASSPQGAGDTQYF. Here the CDR3 DNA reads TGCGCCAGCAGCCCCCAGGGGGCGGGAGATACGCAGTATTTT.

The rearrangement uses TRBV4-3 and TRBJ2-3; 7 bases are shared with TRBD2. V shed 0 bases and J 2 bases; nucleotides not matched to a gene: 5. Germline V CDR1 and CDR2: LGHNA, YSLEER. The CDR3 length is 16 residues. As DNA, the CDR3 is TGCGCCAGCAGCCAAGATTGGGGGGGTAACACAGATACGCAGTATTTT. Translation gives CASSQDWGGNTDTQYF.

J is TRBJ1-1 and V is TRBV2; 8 bases match TRBD1. Germline-derived CDR1 and CDR2 are SNHLY and FYNNEI. This CDR3 is built from 15 residues. V lost 5 bases and J lost 2; bases outside the gene matches: 7. DNA for the CDR3: TGTGCCAGCAGTAAAGGACAGGGACGTAACACTGAAGCTTTCTTT. Translated: CASSKGQGRNTEAFF.

This sequence joins TRBV5-1 and TRBJ1-5; 9 bases fit TRBD1. Germline V gene sequence: CDR1 SGHRS, CDR2 YFSETQ. The V segment lost 4 bases and the J segment 5 bases; nucleotides outside the gene matches: 7. The CDR3 is 15 residues long. This CDR3 is CASSTTGGLDQPQHF. In DNA, the CDR3 is TGCGCCAGCAGCACTACAGGGGGCCTGGATCAGCCCCAGCATTTT.